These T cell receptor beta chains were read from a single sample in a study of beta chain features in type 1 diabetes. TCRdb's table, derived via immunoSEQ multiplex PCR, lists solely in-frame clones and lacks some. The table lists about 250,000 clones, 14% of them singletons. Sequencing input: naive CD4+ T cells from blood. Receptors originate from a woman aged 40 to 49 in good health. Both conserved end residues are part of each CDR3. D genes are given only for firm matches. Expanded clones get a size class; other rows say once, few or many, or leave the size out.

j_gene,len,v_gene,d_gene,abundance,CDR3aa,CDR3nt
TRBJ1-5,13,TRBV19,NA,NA,CASSVQGRQPQHF,TGTGCCAGTAGTGTACAGGGACGGCAGCCCCAGCATTTT
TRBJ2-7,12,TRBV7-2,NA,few,CASSSPHTEQYF,TGTGCCAGCAGCTCCCCCCACACCGAGCAGTACTTC
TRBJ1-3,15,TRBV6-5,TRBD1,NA,CASSYSRQGVNTIYF,TGTGCCAGCAGTTACTCTAGGCAGGGGGTGAACACCATATATTTT
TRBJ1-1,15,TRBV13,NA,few,CASSSVRTQGTEAFF,TGTGCCAGCAGCTCAGTAAGGACCCAGGGCACTGAAGCTTTCTTT
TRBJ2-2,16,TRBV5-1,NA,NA,CASSLAGRRGLGELFF,TGCGCCAGCAGCTTGGCCGGCAGGCGGGGTCTCGGGGAGCTGTTTTTT
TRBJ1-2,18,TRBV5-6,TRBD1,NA,CASSTRTGELARRYGYTF,TGTGCCAGCAGCACCCGGACAGGGGAACTCGCTCGCAGATATGGCTACACCTTC
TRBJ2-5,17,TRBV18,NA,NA,CASSPPEPTGSQETQYF,TGTGCCAGCTCACCACCGGAACCTACAGGGTCCCAAGAGACCCAGTACTTC
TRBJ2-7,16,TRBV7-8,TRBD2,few,CASSLGVPSGGYEQYF,TGTGCCAGCAGCTTAGGTGTCCCTAGCGGGGGCTACGAGCAGTACTTC
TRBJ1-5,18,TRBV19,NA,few,CASLSLQGTSRSNQPQHF,TGTGCCAGCCTATCTCTTCAGGGGACCTCAAGGAGCAATCAGCCCCAGCATTTT
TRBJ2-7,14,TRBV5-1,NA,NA,CASSLTGIYYEQYF,TGCGCCAGCAGCTTGACAGGGATATACTACGAGCAGTACTTC
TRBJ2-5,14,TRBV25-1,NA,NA,CASSADWQGETQYF,TGTGCCAGCAGTGCGGACTGGCAGGGGGAGACCCAGTACTTC
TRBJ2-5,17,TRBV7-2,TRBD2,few,CASSPNSGGGAGETQYF,TGTGCCAGCAGCCCCAATAGTGGCGGGGGGGCGGGAGAGACCCAGTACTTC
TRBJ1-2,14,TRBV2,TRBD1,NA,CASMRDRGLYGYTF,TGTGCCAGCATGAGAGACAGGGGACTATATGGCTACACCTTC
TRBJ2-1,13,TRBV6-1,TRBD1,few,CASSGDRDGEQFF,TGTGCCAGCAGTGGGGACAGGGATGGTGAGCAGTTCTTC
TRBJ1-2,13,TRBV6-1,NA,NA,CASTQIPNYGYTF,TGTGCCAGCACCCAGATACCAAACTATGGCTACACCTTC
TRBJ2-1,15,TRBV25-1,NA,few,CASSEGGSSYNEQFF,TGTGCCAGCAGTGAAGGAGGGAGCTCCTACAATGAGCAGTTCTTC
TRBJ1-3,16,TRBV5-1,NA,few,CASSSGTRQAGNTIYF,TGCGCCAGCAGCTCTGGAACCCGACAGGCTGGAAACACCATATATTTT
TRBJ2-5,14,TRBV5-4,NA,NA,CASSLRTVQETQYF,TGTGCCAGCAGCCTTCGGACAGTCCAAGAGACCCAGTACTTC
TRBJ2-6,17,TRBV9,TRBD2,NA,CASSALAGDSGANVLTF,TGTGCCAGCAGCGCCCTGGCGGGGGATTCTGGGGCCAACGTCCTGACTTTC
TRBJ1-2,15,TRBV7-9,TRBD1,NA,CASSYLGQTNYGYTF,TGTGCCAGCAGTTACTTGGGACAGACTAACTATGGCTACACCTTC
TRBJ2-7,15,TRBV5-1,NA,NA,CASSYTRSGSYEQYF,TGCGCCAGCAGCTACACTAGGAGCGGCTCCTACGAGCAGTACTTC
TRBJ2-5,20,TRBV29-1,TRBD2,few,CSVLPGHPVPGTSGQETQYF,TGCAGCGTTCTACCGGGACACCCCGTACCCGGGACTAGCGGCCAAGAGACCCAGTACTTC
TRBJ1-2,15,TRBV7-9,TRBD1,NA,CASSSGTGESYGYTF,TGTGCCAGCAGCTCCGGGACAGGGGAAAGCTATGGCTACACCTTC
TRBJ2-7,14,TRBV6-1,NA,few,CASSRSGRPSEQYF,TGTGCCAGCAGTCGCAGTGGGCGCCCGAGCGAGCAGTACTTC
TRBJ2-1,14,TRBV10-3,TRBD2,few,CAINGGGSYNEQFF,TGTGCCATCAACGGCGGGGGCTCCTACAATGAGCAGTTCTTC
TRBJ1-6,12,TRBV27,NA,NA,CASSFSREALHF,TGTGCCAGCAGTTTTTCCCGGGAGGCCCTCCACTTT
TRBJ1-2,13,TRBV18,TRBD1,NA,CASSLDRDYGYTF,TGTGCCAGCTCACTTGACAGGGACTATGGCTACACCTTC
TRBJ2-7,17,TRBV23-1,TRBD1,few,CASSQGTGGNHTYEQYF,TGCGCCAGCAGTCAAGGGACAGGGGGCAACCACACCTACGAGCAGTACTTC